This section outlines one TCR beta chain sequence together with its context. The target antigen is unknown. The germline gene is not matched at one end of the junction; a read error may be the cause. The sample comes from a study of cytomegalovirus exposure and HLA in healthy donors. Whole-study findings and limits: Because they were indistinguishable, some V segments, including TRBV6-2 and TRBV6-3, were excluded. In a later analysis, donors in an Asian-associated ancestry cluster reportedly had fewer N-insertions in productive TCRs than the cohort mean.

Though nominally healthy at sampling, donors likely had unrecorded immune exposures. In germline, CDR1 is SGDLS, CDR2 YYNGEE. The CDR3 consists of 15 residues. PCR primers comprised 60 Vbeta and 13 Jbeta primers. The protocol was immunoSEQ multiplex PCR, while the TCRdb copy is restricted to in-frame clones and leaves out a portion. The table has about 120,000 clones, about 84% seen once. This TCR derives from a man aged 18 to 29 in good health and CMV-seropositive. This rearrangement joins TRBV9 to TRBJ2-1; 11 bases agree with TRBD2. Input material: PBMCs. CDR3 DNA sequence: TGTGCCAGCAGCGTATCCGGGACTAGCGGCACCTACTTGGTCTTC. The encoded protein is CASSVSGTSGTYLVF.